This record concerns one T cell receptor beta chain sequence. This sample was included in a study of T cell responses to AZD1222 COVID-19 vaccine. Clones were read by immunoSEQ multiplex PCR, and TCRdb kept only the in-frame ones, dropping some. The top ten clones hold around 5.2% of a sample with 140,000 to 150,000 clones, about 90% of them seen once. Germline V gene lookup returns CDR1 SGHAT and CDR2 FQNNGV. CDR3 length: 18 amino acids. J gave up 2 bases and V 5 bases, and 15 bases lay outside the gene matches. The source is an adult in good health. Material: peripheral blood, obtained on day 0 of AZD1222 vaccination. V gene TRBV11-2 combines with J gene TRBJ2-5; 9 bases map to TRBD2. In DNA form, the CDR3 reads TGTGCCAGCAGCCCAATTGGTCGGGCTAGCGGGGAACAAGAGACCCAGTACTTC. Protein sequence: CASSPIGRASGEQETQYF. The full variable domain, its missing parts supplied by reference TRBV11-2 and TRBJ2-5, is EAGVAQSPRYKIIEKRQSVAFWCNPISGHATLYWYQQILGQGPKLLIQFQNNGVVDDSQLPKDRFSAERLKGVDSTLKIQPAKLEDSAVYLCASSPIGRASGEQETQYFGPGTRLLVL.